Below are 15 T cell receptor beta chains sequenced from a single sample in a study of T cells in Graves' hyperthyroidism and ophthalmopathy. Researchers amplified the TCR beta CDR3 regions from RNA transcripts. HTBI primers drove first-round RT-PCR of the TCR CDR3. TCRdb called the multiplex PCR reads again in MiXCR, with one record for every CDR3 protein. Among 380,000 or so distinct CDR3 sequences listed, approximately 14% were seen once. The sample consisted of blood. The receptors were sampled from a woman aged 25-40 years with Graves' hyperthyroidism.

This clonotype has a handful of counts. The rearrangement links TRBV4-1 to TRBJ1-5; possibly TRBD1 for D (6 bases). Trimming pared 1 base from V and 9 bases from J, leaving 16 bases between. CDR3 length equals 15 residues. CDR1 and CDR2 from the germline V gene are MGHRA and YSYEKL. This chain's CDR3 is CASSQVERARGPQHF. The CDR3 coding sequence is TGCGCCAGCAGCCAAGTTGAGAGGGCCAGGGGGCCCCAGCATTTT.

A remark on this clonotype: With a much larger clone just one base away, this may be a read error. The chain is built from TRBV7-2 and TRBJ2-7; no reliable D call. The length of the CDR3 is 15 residues. Germline values: CDR1 SGHTA, CDR2 FQGNSA. CDR3 loop: CASSLGLQIGYGQYF. As DNA, the CDR3 is TGTGCCAGCAGCTTAGGCCTCCAAATCGGGTACGGGCAGTACTTC.

This rearrangement joins TRBV20-1 to TRBJ2-3, with D perhaps being TRBD1 or TRBD2 (6 bases each). CDR1 and CDR2 from the germline V gene are DFQATT and SNEGSKA (reference sequence). The CDR3 consists of 17 residues. Trimming stripped 4 bases from V and 2 bases from J, with 22 bases between. The CDR3: CSANNVPEGGFTDTQYF. CDR3 nucleotides: TGCAGTGCTAATAATGTCCCTGAAGGGGGGTTCACAGATACGCAGTATTTT.

This clonotype was counted only a few times. The chain recombines TRBV7-2 with TRBJ1-2, with D uncertain. Trimming removed 3 bases at V and 8 bases at J, with 13 bases between. CDR1 is SGHTA, CDR2 FQGNSA, per germline. The CDR3 contains 13 residues. CDR3 region: CASSFFSDQGYTF. The DNA for the CDR3 is TGTGCCAGCAGCTTTTTTTCAGACCAAGGCTACACCTTC. Combining the CDR3 with reference TRBV7-2 and TRBJ1-2 gives the whole variable domain GAGVSQSPSNKVTEKGKDVELRCDPISGHTALYWYRQSLGQGLEFLIYFQGNSAPDKSGLPSDRFSAERTGGSVSTLTIQRTQQEDSAVYLCASSFFSDQGYTFGSGTRLTVV.

This clonotype was observed a handful of times. The chain carries TRBV11-1 and TRBJ1-3, with D perhaps TRBD1 (6 bases). The CDR3 is 18 residues long. The germline V gene encodes CDR1 SGHAT and CDR2 FQDESV (reference sequence). V lost 5 bases and J 1 base, leaving 21 bases between the germline ends. Here the CDR3 DNA reads TGTGCCAGCAGCCTACCCGACAGGCTTCGGGTGTCTGGAAACACCATATATTTT. Translation: CASSLPDRLRVSGNTIYF. The entire variable domain, with the rest obtained from reference TRBV11-1 and TRBJ1-3, is as follows: EAEVAQSPRYKITEKSQAVAFWCDPISGHATLYWYRQILGQGPELLVQFQDESVVDDSQLPKDRFSAERLKGVDSTLKIQPAELGDSAMYLCASSLPDRLRVSGNTIYFGEGSWLTVV.

The table lists this clonotype with many counts. The chain combines TRBV11-2 with TRBJ1-2; D gene unclear. The CDR3 runs 14 residues. Trimming shortened V by 5 bases and J by 0 bases, and 10 bases separated the two germline ends. CDR1 is SGHAT, CDR2 FQNNGV, per germline. CDR3 nucleotide sequence: TGTGCCAGCAGCCCCCCTCTATCTAACTATGGCTACACCTTC. It translates to CASSPPLSNYGYTF.

This clonotype was seen at least ten times. The chain has TRBV20-1 and TRBJ2-1; TRBD2 matches at 16 bases. Germline V gene lookup returns CDR1 DFQATT and CDR2 SNEGSKA (reference sequence). CDR3 length: 15 amino acids. J lost 9 bases, V lost 0 bases, and 2 bases had no gene match. The CDR3 loop is CSAREGTSGRGEQFF. The CDR3 DNA is TGCAGTGCTAGAGAGGGGACTAGCGGGAGGGGTGAGCAGTTCTTC.

Comments on this clonotype: The germline gene is not matched at one end of the junction; a read error may be the cause. The chain carries TRBV29-1 and TRBJ2-1; D is possibly TRBD1 (5 bases). Per germline, CDR1 SQVTM and CDR2 ANQGSEA. The CDR3 loop spans 15 amino acids. The DNA of the CDR3 is TGCAACGTTGAAACGCATCGCACAGGTCACAATGAGCAGTTCTTC. This sequence encodes CNVETHRTGHNEQFF.

This sequence joins TRBV30 and TRBJ2-7; D perhaps matches TRBD1 (6 bases). Trimming left V 0 bases short and J 7 bases short, with 13 bases between. The CDR3 length is 13 residues. Germline CDR1 and CDR2: GTSNPN and SVGIG (reference sequence). The CDR3 sequence: CAWSVPGGREQYF. CDR3 nucleotide sequence: TGTGCCTGGAGTGTACCTGGGGGCCGAGAGCAGTACTTC.

This clonotype appeared many times. V and J are TRBV9 and TRBJ2-7, with 8 positions matching TRBD1. Germline V gene lookup returns CDR1 SGDLS and CDR2 YYNGEE. V dropped 1 base and J dropped 3; count of bases not matched to a gene: 9. The CDR3 loop spans 16 amino acids. This CDR3 reads CASSVFQGATLYEQYF. The DNA of the CDR3 is TGTGCCAGCAGCGTATTCCAGGGGGCGACTCTCTACGAGCAGTACTTC.

This clonotype turned up a few times. The J gene is TRBJ2-2, the V gene TRBV29-1; TRBD1 agrees at 7 bases. The CDR3 runs 13 residues. In germline, CDR1 is SQVTM, CDR2 ANQGSEA. Trimming took 5 bases from V and 4 from J; bases not matched to a gene: 4. The CDR3 here is CSVRTGGTGELFF. In DNA form, the CDR3 reads TGCAGCGTTAGGACAGGCGGCACCGGGGAGCTGTTTTTT.

This clonotype has at least ten counts. The gene calls are TRBV7-2 and TRBJ2-3; no clear D. The CDR3 consists of 14 residues. Germline CDR1 SGHTA, CDR2 FQGNSA. The V gene lost 3 bases and the J gene lost 6 bases, with 13 bases spanning the gap. This CDR3 reads CASSFSETPDTQYF. The CDR3, as DNA: TGTGCCAGCAGCTTCTCCGAAACCCCGGATACGCAGTATTTT.

This clonotype was seen more than once but under ten times. The genes are TRBV28 and TRBJ2-5, with 7 bases fitting TRBD2. The V gene's germline CDR1 is MDHEN and CDR2 SYDVKM. The CDR3 spans 14 residues. V lost 7 bases, J lost 7 bases, and 12 bases stayed unmatched. As DNA, the CDR3 is TGTGCCAGCAAGCCCGGGCTAGCGGTTGGGACCCAGTACTTC. Amino acids: CASKPGLAVGTQYF.

This chain uses TRBV2 with TRBJ2-5, with D hard to call. Germline lookup yields CDR1 SNHLY and CDR2 FYNNEI. Trimming removed 8 bases from V and 5 bases from J, with 6 bases in between. CDR3 length: 10 amino acids. The CDR3 coding sequence is TGTGCCAGCGGATCGGAGACCCAGTACTTC. Residues: CASGSETQYF. The entire variable domain, with the rest obtained from reference TRBV2 and TRBJ2-5, is as follows: EPEVTQTPSHQVTQMGQEVILRCVPISNHLYFYWYRQILGQKVEFLVSFYNNEISEKSEIFDDQFSVERPDGSNFTLKIRSTKLEDSAMYFCASGSETQYFGPGTRLLVL.

V is TRBV5-1 and J is TRBJ2-6; 10 positions match TRBD1. This CDR3 has 18 residues. The germline V gene encodes CDR1 SGHRS and CDR2 YFSETQ. V was clipped by 2 bases and J by 1 base; unmatched bases: 6. The CDR3 protein is CASSLRQGAISGANVLTF. The CDR3 nucleotides are TGCGCCAGCAGCTTAAGACAGGGGGCGATATCTGGGGCCAACGTCCTGACTTTC.